This T cell receptor beta chain was captured by sequencing in a study of early T cells in non-severe SARS-CoV-2 infection. Across the whole study: Unsorted whole blood bulk RNA was sequenced, with unpaired chains.

Unique molecular identifiers tagged individual cDNA molecules. One entry per CDR3 protein results from TCRdb running MiXCR on the 5' RACE reads. The sample lists 49,000 or so distinct CDR3 sequences, around 6% occurring once. Looked up from germline, CDR1 is SGHTA and CDR2 is FQGNSA. The CDR3 length is 18 residues. Trimming left V 5 bases short and J 8 bases short, with 30 bases between. This clonotype was counted ten times or more. The gene calls are TRBV7-2 and TRBJ1-2, with D tentatively TRBD1 (5 bases). The sample here was whole blood, taken at baseline. This TCR was recovered from an adult who was a healthcare worker with PCR-confirmed SARS-CoV-2 infection or an uninfected control (not recorded which). CDR3 coding DNA: TGTGCCAGCAGCCGTTACTTAGGAGGGACTTATAGAGGTTCCGGCTACACCTTC. Translated, it gives CASSRYLGGTYRGSGYTF.